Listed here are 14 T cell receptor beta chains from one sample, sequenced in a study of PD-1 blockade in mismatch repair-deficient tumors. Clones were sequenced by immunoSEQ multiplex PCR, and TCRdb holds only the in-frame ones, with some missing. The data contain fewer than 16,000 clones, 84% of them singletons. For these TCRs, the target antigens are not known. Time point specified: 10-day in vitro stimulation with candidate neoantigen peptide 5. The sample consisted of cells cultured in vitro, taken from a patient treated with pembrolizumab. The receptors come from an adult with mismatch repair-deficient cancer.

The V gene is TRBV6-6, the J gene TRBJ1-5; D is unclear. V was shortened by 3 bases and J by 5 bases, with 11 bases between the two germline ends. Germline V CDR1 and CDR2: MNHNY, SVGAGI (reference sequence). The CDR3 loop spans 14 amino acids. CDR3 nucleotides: TGTGCCAGCAGTTATCCTACGACCGATCAGCCCCAGCATTTT. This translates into CASSYPTTDQPQHF.

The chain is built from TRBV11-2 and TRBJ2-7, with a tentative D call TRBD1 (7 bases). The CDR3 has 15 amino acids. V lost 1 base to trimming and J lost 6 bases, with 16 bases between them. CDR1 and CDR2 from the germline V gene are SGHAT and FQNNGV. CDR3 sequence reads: CASSLVGGGFSEQYF. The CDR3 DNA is TGTGCCAGCAGCTTAGTTGGAGGGGGCTTCAGCGAGCAGTACTTC.

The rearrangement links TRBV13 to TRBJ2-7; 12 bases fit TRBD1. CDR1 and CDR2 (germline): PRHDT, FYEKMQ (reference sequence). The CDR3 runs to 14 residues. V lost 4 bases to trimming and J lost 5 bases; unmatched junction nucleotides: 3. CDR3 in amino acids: CASSSRDRGHEQYF. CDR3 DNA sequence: TGTGCCAGCAGCTCCCGGGACAGGGGGCACGAGCAGTACTTC.

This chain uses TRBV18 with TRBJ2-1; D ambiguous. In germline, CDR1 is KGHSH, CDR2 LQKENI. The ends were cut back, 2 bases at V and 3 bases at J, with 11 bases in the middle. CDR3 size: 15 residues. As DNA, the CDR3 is TGTGCCAGCTCACCAGTAAGCGATGACTACAATGAGCAGTTCTTC. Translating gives CASSPVSDDYNEQFF.

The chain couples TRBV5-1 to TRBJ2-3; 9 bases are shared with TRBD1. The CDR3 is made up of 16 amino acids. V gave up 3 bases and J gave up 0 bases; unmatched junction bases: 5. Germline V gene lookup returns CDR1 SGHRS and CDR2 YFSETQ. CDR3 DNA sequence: TGCGCCAGCAGCTCCCCCGGGACAGGGAGCACAGATACGCAGTATTTT. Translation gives CASSSPGTGSTDTQYF.

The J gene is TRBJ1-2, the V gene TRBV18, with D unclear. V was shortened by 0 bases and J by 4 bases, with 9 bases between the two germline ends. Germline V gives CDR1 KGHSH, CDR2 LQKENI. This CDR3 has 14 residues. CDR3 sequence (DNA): TGTGCCAGCTCACCACCGGGGTCCGGCTATGGCTACACCTTC. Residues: CASSPPGSGYGYTF. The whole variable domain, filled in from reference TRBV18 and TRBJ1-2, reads NAGVMQNPRHLVRRRGQEARLRCSPMKGHSHVYWYRQLPEEGLKFMVYLQKENIIDESGMPKERFSAEFPKEGPSILRIQQVVRGDSAAYFCASSPPGSGYGYTFGSGTRLTVV.

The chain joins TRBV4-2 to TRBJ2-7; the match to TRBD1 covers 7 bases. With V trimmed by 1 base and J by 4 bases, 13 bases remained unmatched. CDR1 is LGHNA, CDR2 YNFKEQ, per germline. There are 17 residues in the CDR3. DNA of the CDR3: TGTGCCAGCAGCCAAGGGGGGACAGTGCTTCAGGGTTACGAGCAGTACTTC. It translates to CASSQGGTVLQGYEQYF.

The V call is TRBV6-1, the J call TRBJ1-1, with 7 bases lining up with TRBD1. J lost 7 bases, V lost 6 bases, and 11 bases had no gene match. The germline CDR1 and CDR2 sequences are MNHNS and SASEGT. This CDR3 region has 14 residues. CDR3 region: CASSRGGGVIEAFF. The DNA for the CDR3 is TGTGCCAGCAGCAGAGGGGGCGGAGTGATTGAAGCTTTCTTT.

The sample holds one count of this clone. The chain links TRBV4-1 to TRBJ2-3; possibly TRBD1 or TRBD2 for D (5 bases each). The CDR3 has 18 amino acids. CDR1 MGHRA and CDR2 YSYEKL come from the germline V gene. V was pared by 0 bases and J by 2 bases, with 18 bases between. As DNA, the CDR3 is TGCGCCAGCAGCCAAGACAGGGCCCGGACTGGACCCACAGATACGCAGTATTTT. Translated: CASSQDRARTGPTDTQYF.

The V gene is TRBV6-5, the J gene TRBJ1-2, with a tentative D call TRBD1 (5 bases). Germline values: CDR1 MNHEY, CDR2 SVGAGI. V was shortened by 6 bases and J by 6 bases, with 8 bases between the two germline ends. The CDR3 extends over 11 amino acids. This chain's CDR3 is CASRRQNGYTF. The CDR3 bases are TGTGCCAGCAGACGACAGAATGGCTACACCTTC.

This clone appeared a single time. The CDR3 protein is CASSESEGRIQPQHF. The CDR3 nucleotides are TGTGCCAGCAGTGAATCGGAGGGTAGGATTCAGCCCCAGCATTTT. V usage is TRBV6-1 and J usage is TRBJ1-5; D remains ambiguous. CDR1 and CDR2 (germline): MNHNS, SASEGT. The CDR3 totals 15 residues. Deletions cut 2 bases from V and 6 bases from J, with 14 bases between.

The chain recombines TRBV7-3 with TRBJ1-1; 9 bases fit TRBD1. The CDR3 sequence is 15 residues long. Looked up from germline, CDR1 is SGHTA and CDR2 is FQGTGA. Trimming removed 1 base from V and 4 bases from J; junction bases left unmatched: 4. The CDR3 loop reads CASSLNGQGITEAFF. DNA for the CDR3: TGTGCCAGCAGCTTAAACGGACAGGGGATCACTGAAGCTTTCTTT.

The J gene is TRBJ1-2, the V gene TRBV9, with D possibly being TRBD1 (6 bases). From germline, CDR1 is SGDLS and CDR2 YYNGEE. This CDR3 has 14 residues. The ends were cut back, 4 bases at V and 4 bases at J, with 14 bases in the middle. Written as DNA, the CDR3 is TGTGCCAGCAGCTTAACCGGGACACCCTATGGCTACACCTTC. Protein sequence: CASSLTGTPYGYTF. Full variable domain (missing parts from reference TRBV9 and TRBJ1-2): DSGVTQTPKHLITATGQRVTLRCSPRSGDLSVYWYQQSLDQGLQFLIQYYNGEERAKGNILERFSAQQFPDLHSELNLSSLELGDSALYFCASSLTGTPYGYTFGSGTRLTVV.

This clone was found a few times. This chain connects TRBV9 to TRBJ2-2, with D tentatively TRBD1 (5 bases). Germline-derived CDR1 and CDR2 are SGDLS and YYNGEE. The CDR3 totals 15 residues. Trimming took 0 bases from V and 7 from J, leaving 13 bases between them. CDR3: CASSVVSGSIGELFF. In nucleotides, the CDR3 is TGTGCCAGCAGCGTAGTATCAGGGTCAATCGGGGAGCTGTTTTTT.